This is a list of T cell receptor beta chains from one sample in a study of control samples from healthy donors and cancer patients. Assay: immunoSEQ multiplex PCR; the TCRdb copy retains only in-frame clones and omits some. This sample has under 130,000 clones, with 83% found just once. Sequenced material: blood. The receptors were sampled from a woman between 45 and 60 years old in good health. The CDR3 runs from the conserved cysteine through the conserved F or W. Fields, in order: CDR3 protein, CDR3 DNA, clone size, V gene, J gene, D gene. The D gene is left open where the match is weak. A row's size may be missing; if present it is once, few, many or a size class.

CDR3: CASSLAGFQRYEQFF; DNA: TGTGCCAGCAGCTTAGCGGGGTTCCAACGCTATGAGCAGTTCTTC; size: -; V: TRBV7-9; J: TRBJ2-1; D: -
CDR3: CASSEGGPGGSPLHF; DNA: TGTGCCAGCAGCGAAGGGGGCCCGGGAGGATCACCCCTCCACTTT; size: -; V: TRBV7-2; J: TRBJ1-6; D: TRBD1
CDR3: CASSTDRGNSPLHF; DNA: TGTGCCAGCAGTACAGACAGGGGCAATTCACCCCTCCACTTT; size: -; V: TRBV27; J: TRBJ1-6; D: TRBD1
CDR3: CASSYLNLGETQYF; DNA: TGTGCCAGCAGTTACCTAAATTTAGGGGAGACCCAGTACTTC; size: -; V: TRBV6-2/TRBV6-3; J: TRBJ2-5; D: -
CDR3: CASSPEGRTGNYGYTF; DNA: TGTGCCAGCAGCCCAGAGGGAAGGACAGGGAACTATGGCTACACCTTC; size: few; V: TRBV11-3; J: TRBJ1-2; D: TRBD1
CDR3: CASSEQGASYNEQFF; DNA: TGTGCCAGCAGCGAACAGGGGGCTTCCTACAATGAGCAGTTCTTC; size: -; V: TRBV9; J: TRBJ2-1; D: TRBD1
CDR3: CASSLRRADTQYF; DNA: TGTGCCAGTAGTCTACGGAGGGCAGATACGCAGTATTTT; size: -; V: TRBV19; J: TRBJ2-3; D: -
CDR3: CASSSAGASYNEQFF; DNA: TGTGCCAGCAGCTCAGCGGGAGCCTCCTACAATGAGCAGTTCTTC; size: -; V: TRBV7-9; J: TRBJ2-1; D: TRBD2
CDR3: CAIRGEDRPGETQYF; DNA: TGTGCCATCAGGGGGGAGGACAGGCCGGGGGAGACCCAGTACTTC; size: -; V: TRBV10-3; J: TRBJ2-5; D: -
CDR3: CASSQEPRTGELFF; DNA: TGTGCCAGCTCCCAGGAGCCGAGGACCGGGGAGCTGTTTTTT; size: -; V: TRBV7-3; J: TRBJ2-2; D: -
CDR3: CASNPTTDRAKNIQYF; DNA: TGTGCCAGCAACCCTACCACAGACAGAGCCAAAAACATTCAGTACTTC; size: -; V: TRBV6-7; J: TRBJ2-4; D: -
CDR3: CASSLGTANEQFF; DNA: TGCGCCAGCAGCTTAGGGACAGCAAATGAGCAGTTCTTC; size: -; V: TRBV5-1; J: TRBJ2-1; D: TRBD1
CDR3: CASSLEPGTGFYNEQFF; DNA: TGTGCCAGCAGCTTAGAACCTGGGACAGGGTTTTACAATGAGCAGTTCTTC; size: -; V: TRBV11-3; J: TRBJ2-1; D: TRBD1
CDR3: CASTRGWDQPQHF; DNA: TGTGCCAGCACCCGGGGTTGGGATCAGCCCCAGCATTTT; size: -; V: TRBV2; J: TRBJ1-5; D: -
CDR3: CASSVDLGTSEESTDTQYF; DNA: TGTGCCAGCAGCGTAGATCTCGGGACTAGCGAAGAGAGCACAGATACGCAGTATTTT; size: once; V: TRBV13; J: TRBJ2-3; D: TRBD2
CDR3: CASSTSGNTEAFF; DNA: TGTGCCAGCAGCACTTCAGGGAACACTGAAGCTTTCTTT; size: -; V: TRBV7-9; J: TRBJ1-1; D: -
CDR3: CASSQADSYEQYF; DNA: TGTGCCAGCAGCCAAGCCGATTCCTACGAGCAGTACTTC; size: -; V: TRBV5-4; J: TRBJ2-7; D: -
CDR3: CASSIVAGKAFF; DNA: TGTGCCAGTAGTATAGTCGCAGGGAAAGCTTTCTTT; size: -; V: TRBV19; J: TRBJ1-1; D: -
CDR3: CASSLIGKNIQYF; DNA: TGTGCCAGCAGCTTAATCGGCAAAAACATTCAGTACTTC; size: -; V: TRBV7-2; J: TRBJ2-4; D: -
CDR3: CASSPPTGSTDTQYF; DNA: TGTGCCAGCAGCCCCCCAACCGGAAGCACAGATACGCAGTATTTT; size: -; V: TRBV28; J: TRBJ2-3; D: -
CDR3: CASSSAWDGTYEQYF; DNA: TGTGCCAGCAGCTCGGCATGGGACGGAACCTACGAGCAGTACTTC; size: -; V: TRBV11-2; J: TRBJ2-7; D: -
CDR3: CATSAAAGNTIYF; DNA: TGTGCCACCAGTGCGGCGGCTGGAAACACCATATATTTT; size: -; V: TRBV24-1; J: TRBJ1-3; D: -
CDR3: CASSLPGGRVGEQFF; DNA: TGTGCCAGCAGCCTCCCTGGCGGGAGGGTAGGAGAGCAGTTCTTC; size: -; V: TRBV5-4; J: TRBJ2-1; D: TRBD2
CDR3: CASSSDSHTEAFF; DNA: TGTGCCAGCAGCTCGGACAGTCACACTGAAGCTTTCTTT; size: -; V: TRBV11-3; J: TRBJ1-1; D: -
CDR3: CATSDPGLQGYSTYNEQFF; DNA: TGTGCCACCAGTGATCCCGGGCTCCAGGGCTACTCGACCTACAATGAGCAGTTCTTC; size: -; V: TRBV24-1; J: TRBJ2-1; D: -
CDR3: CISPGTNTEAFF; DNA: TGCATAAGTCCTGGGACCAACACTGAAGCTTTCTTT; size: -; V: TRBV29-1; J: TRBJ1-1; D: -
CDR3: CAWVQGSTEAFF; DNA: TGTGCCTGGGTTCAGGGGTCCACTGAAGCTTTCTTT; size: -; V: TRBV30; J: TRBJ1-1; D: -
CDR3: CASSQDKGTEAFF; DNA: TGCGCCAGCAGCCAAGACAAGGGGACTGAAGCTTTCTTT; size: -; V: TRBV4-3; J: TRBJ1-1; D: -
CDR3: CASSQVGGGLAKNIQYF; DNA: TGTGCCAGCAGCCAAGTAGGAGGGGGGCTAGCCAAAAACATTCAGTACTTC; size: -; V: TRBV3-1/TRBV3-2; J: TRBJ2-4; D: -
CDR3: CASSSSGLRIGTQYF; DNA: TGTGCCAGTAGTTCCTCGGGACTTAGGATAGGTACGCAGTATTTT; size: -; V: TRBV19; J: TRBJ2-3; D: -
CDR3: CATSRGYNEQFF; DNA: TGTGCCACCAGCAGAGGGTACAATGAGCAGTTCTTC; size: -; V: TRBV15; J: TRBJ2-1; D: -